The clone carrying this T cell receptor beta chain showed up many times. Its specificity is not known. These data come from a study of neurological immune-mediated disorders. Study findings and constraints: HTLV-1-associated myelopathy had the most TCR clonal expansion, and multiple sclerosis had the least, less than healthy controls. No expanded-clone CDR3 amino acid sequence recurred across subjects, suggesting private TCR-beta repertoires.

5'RACE with 10-nucleotide random UMIs generated the cDNA. TCRdb fed the 5' RACE reads into MiXCR, producing one record per CDR3 protein. The data show some 46,000 distinct CDR3 sequences, approximately 10% seen once. Trimming removed 4 bases from V and 3 bases from J, with 14 bases in between. This CDR3 contains 14 residues. Germline loops: CDR1 SGHRS, CDR2 YFSETQ. This receptor was identified in a man aged 70-80 years with HTLV-1-associated myelopathy (HAM/TSP). The gene calls are TRBV5-1 and TRBJ2-7, with a possible D match to TRBD1 (6 bases). Sequencing was done on a sample of PBMCs. The CDR3 spells CASSPGQGLYEQYF. The CDR3 DNA reads TGCGCCAGCAGCCCCGGGCAGGGGCTCTACGAGCAGTACTTC. The whole variable domain, remainder taken from reference TRBV5-1 and TRBJ2-7, is KAGVTQTPRYLIKTRGQQVTLSCSPISGHRSVSWYQQTPGQGLQFLFEYFSETQRNKGNFPGRFSGRQFSNSRSEMNVSTLELGDSALYLCASSPGQGLYEQYFGPGTRLTVT.